These 27 T cell receptor beta chains came from one sample sequenced in a study of T cells in Graves' hyperthyroidism and ophthalmopathy. It was RNA transcripts that yielded the amplified TCR beta CDR3 regions. HTBI primers were employed in a first-round RT-PCR of the TCR CDR3. TCRdb itself ran the multiplex PCR reads through MiXCR, one entry per CDR3 protein. The sample lists 95,000 to 110,000 distinct CDR3 sequences; 45% to 50% were seen once. The sample comprised blood. The receptor source for this set is a middle-aged man with Graves' hyperthyroidism.

The sample holds many counts of this clonotype. The chain employs TRBV7-3 and TRBJ2-5, with a possible D match to TRBD2 (5 bases). The CDR3 runs to 13 residues. V was shortened by 1 base and J by 5 bases, with 8 bases between the two germline ends. CDR1 is SGHTA, CDR2 FQGTGA, per germline. CDR3 protein: CASSLRPGETQYF. The CDR3 nucleotides read TGTGCCAGCAGCTTAAGGCCGGGGGAGACCCAGTACTTC.

The sample holds one count of this clonotype. This may be a read error: a much more frequent sequence differs by one nucleotide. The rearrangement uses TRBV6-5 and TRBJ2-2; D not resolved. V dropped 4 bases and J dropped 9 bases, with 9 bases sitting between them. CDR3 length: 12 residues. CDR1 is MNHEY, CDR2 SVGAGI, per germline. The DNA of the CDR3 is TGTGCCAGCAGTTCTCAAGCCTGGGAGCTGTTTTTT. This translates into CASSSQAWELFF.

The sample holds many counts of this clonotype. The genes are TRBV11-3 and TRBJ2-3; no reliable D call. The CDR3 spans 15 residues. Germline CDR1 and CDR2: SGHNT and YENEEA. Trimming shortened V by 1 base and J by 2 bases, and 10 bases separated the two germline ends. The CDR3 coding sequence is TGTGCCAGCAGCTTAGTTTGGGCTTACACAGATACGCAGTATTTT. Protein: CASSLVWAYTDTQYF.

As regards this clonotype: The junction departs from the called germline gene at one end, perhaps through a read error. This chain connects TRBV9 to TRBJ1-2; D is possibly TRBD1 (6 bases). This CDR3 has 15 residues. Germline loops: CDR1 SGDLS, CDR2 YYNGEE. The CDR3 DNA reads as TGTGCCAGCAGTTTGGTCAGGGGCTCTAACTATGGCCACACCTTC. Its protein is CASSLVRGSNYGHTF.

Comment on this clonotype: Sequence at one end of the junction differs from germline and may be a read error. V is TRBV11-2 and J is TRBJ2-5; the D gene is possibly TRBD1 (7 bases). Germline CDR1 reads SGHAT; CDR2 reads FQNNGV. The CDR3 sequence is 18 residues long. CDR3 loop: CASSLEFQRGQGGETQYF. CDR3 sequence (DNA): TGTGCCAGCAGCCTAGAGTTTCAAAGGGGGCAGGGAGGAGAGACCCAGTACTTC.

This clonotype showed up many times. The chain is built from TRBV10-1 and TRBJ2-1, with TRBD2 matching 9 bases. Trimming took 3 bases from V and 7 from J; bases not matched to a gene: 7. Germline V CDR1 and CDR2: WNHNN, SYGVQD (reference sequence). This CDR3 comprises 15 residues. In DNA, the CDR3 is TGCGCCAGCAGTGAAGGTGGTAGCGGGGGAAATGAGCAGTTCTTC. Its protein product is CASSEGGSGGNEQFF.

The chain uses TRBV5-6 and TRBJ2-5; D gene uncertain. The V end lost 0 bases, the J end lost 1 base, and 10 bases lay between the germline ends. This CDR3 comprises 15 residues. CDR1 and CDR2 from the germline V gene are SGHDT and YYEEEE. The CDR3 protein is CASSLDLVSQETQYF. For the CDR3, the DNA is TGTGCCAGCAGCTTGGATTTAGTCAGCCAAGAGACCCAGTACTTC.

This clonotype was counted ten times or more. The chain recombines TRBV6-2 or TRBV6-3 with TRBJ1-5; the D is unclear. The CDR3 has 13 amino acids. Trimming removed 3 bases at V and 4 bases at J, with 7 bases between. Germline V gives CDR1 MNHEY, CDR2 SVGEGT. Here the CDR3 DNA reads TGTGCCAGCAGTTATTTTGGGAATCAGCCCCAGCATTTT. It specifies CASSYFGNQPQHF.

Details on this clonotype: At one boundary the junction diverges from the germline segment, which might be a read error. The gene calls are TRBV10-2 and TRBJ2-1, with a possible D match to TRBD2 (5 bases). From germline, CDR1 is WSHSY and CDR2 SAAADI. The CDR3 sequence is 15 residues long. The CDR3: CASSRLPLSYNGQFF. DNA for the CDR3: TGTGCCAGCAGCAGACTACCTCTCTCCTACAATGGGCAGTTCTTC.

V gene TRBV25-1 combines with J gene TRBJ2-5; a weak D match, TRBD1 (5 bases). The CDR3 covers 12 residues. Trimming pared 8 bases from V and 4 bases from J, leaving 11 bases between. CDR1 MGHDK and CDR2 SYGVNS come from the germline V gene. CDR3 residues: CASSFQGETQYF. Written as DNA, the CDR3 is TGTGCCAGCTCCTTCCAGGGAGAGACCCAGTACTTC.

The V and J genes are TRBV11-3 and TRBJ2-7; 7 bases fit TRBD1. The CDR3 totals 17 residues. Per the germline V gene, CDR1 is SGHNT and CDR2 is YENEEA. V dropped 0 bases and J dropped 2; count of bases not matched to a gene: 10. The DNA for the CDR3 is TGTGCCAGCAGCTTAGATAGAGATAGGGGGCTCACCTACGAGCAGTACTTC. Translating it yields CASSLDRDRGLTYEQYF.

On this clonotype: Given the absence of the conserved phenylalanine or tryptophan at the CDR3 end, a read error is likely. This sequence joins TRBV7-9 and TRBJ2-7, with TRBD1 matching 7 bases. The CDR3 covers 13 residues. J was trimmed by 5 bases and V by 4 bases; bases with no gene match: 5. CDR1 is SEHNR, CDR2 FQNEAQ, per germline (reference sequence). In nucleotides, the CDR3 is TGTGCCAGCAGCTCCGGGACAGAGAACGAGCAGTACCTC. It translates to CASSSGTENEQYL.

This clonotype has more than one count but fewer than ten. The chain recombines TRBV9 with TRBJ1-2, with 7 bases fitting TRBD1. The CDR3 is 13 amino acids. In germline, CDR1 is SGDLS, CDR2 YYNGEE. V lost 7 bases to trimming and J lost 3 bases; unmatched junction nucleotides: 6. The CDR3 reads CASSRQGDYGYTF. CDR3 coding DNA: TGTGCCAGCTCAAGACAGGGAGACTATGGCTACACCTTC.

This clonotype was seen only a few times. The chain couples TRBV4-1 to TRBJ2-4; the D gene could be TRBD1 or TRBD2 (5 bases each). Germline CDR1 reads MGHRA; CDR2 reads YSYEKL. The CDR3 is made up of 17 amino acids. The germline V and J ends were trimmed by 0 bases and 0 bases, with 12 bases remaining between them. CDR3 DNA: TGCGCCAGCAGCCAAGACCCAATTGGGGGAGCCAAAAACATTCAGTACTTC. Translation gives CASSQDPIGGAKNIQYF.

This clonotype was observed many times. The chain couples TRBV6-6 to TRBJ2-7, with a possible D match to TRBD2 (6 bases). The V and J ends lost 6 bases and 0 bases respectively, with 15 bases between them. The length of the CDR3 is 15 residues. Germline V lookup: CDR1 MNHNY, CDR2 SVGAGI (reference sequence). The CDR3 is CASRRLVMDSYEQYF. CDR3 bases: TGTGCCAGCAGACGACTAGTTATGGACTCCTACGAGCAGTACTTC.

This clonotype has ten or more counts. The germline gene is not matched at one end of the junction; a read error may be the cause. The chain joins TRBV7-9 to TRBJ1-1, with D possibly being TRBD1 (6 bases). CDR1 is SEHNR and CDR2 is FQNEAQ in the germline V gene (reference sequence). The CDR3 runs to 16 residues. The DNA for the CDR3 is TGTGCCAGCACCTTACGGGGGGCTCTCCCAGGGGATGGCGCTTTCTTT. Its translation: CASTLRGALPGDGAFF.

This clonotype is deemed medium-sized. The chain couples TRBV5-6 to TRBJ2-5, with TRBD2 matching 7 bases. The junction had 11 bases not matched to a gene; V was cut back by 4 bases and J by 5 bases. This CDR3 comprises 15 residues. Germline CDR1 and CDR2: SGHDT and YYEEEE. The CDR3 nucleotides are TGTGCCAGCAGCCTGGTAGCCGGGGGAGGGGAGACCCAGTACTTC. Protein product: CASSLVAGGGETQYF.

The J gene is TRBJ1-4, the V gene TRBV11-3; tentative D call: TRBD1 (6 bases). The CDR3 is 19 residues long. Trimming shortened V by 2 bases and J by 2 bases, and 21 bases separated the two germline ends. The germline gives CDR1 SGHNT, CDR2 YENEEA. The CDR3 protein is CASSLRVVNVGGTNEKLFF. The CDR3 region has the DNA TGTGCCAGCAGCTTACGAGTAGTGAACGTAGGGGGGACTAATGAAAAACTGTTTTTT.

This clonotype showed up many times. The V and J genes are TRBV2 and TRBJ2-1, with D maybe TRBD1 (6 bases). Germline CDR1 and CDR2: SNHLY and FYNNEI. Trimming removed 4 bases at V and 5 bases at J, with 18 bases between. The length of the CDR3 is 16 residues. The CDR3 region is CASSAWGTPQNNEQFF. In DNA, the CDR3 is TGTGCCAGCAGTGCCTGGGGGACACCCCAAAACAATGAGCAGTTCTTC.

The chain uses TRBV7-3 and TRBJ1-2; possible D gene TRBD1, 6 bases. The germline V gene has CDR1 SGHTA and CDR2 FQGTGA. V was clipped by 6 bases and J by 4 bases, with 15 bases between them. The CDR3 runs to 14 residues. This CDR3 is CASSKGGAFYGYTF. In nucleotides, the CDR3 is TGTGCCAGCAGTAAGGGGGGCGCATTCTATGGCTACACCTTC. Full variable domain (missing parts from reference TRBV7-3 and TRBJ1-2): GAGVSQTPSNKVTEKGKYVELRCDPISGHTALYWYRQSLGQGPEFLIYFQGTGAADDSGLPNDRFFAVRPEGSVSTLKIQRTERGDSAVYLCASSKGGAFYGYTFGSGTRLTVV.

The sample holds a few counts of this clonotype. It is likely a read error, because the conserved phenylalanine at the end of the CDR3 is missing. The DNA is omitted, as the CDR3 cannot be located on it reliably, and the CDR3 follows TCRdb's listing. The V gene is TRBV5-6, the J gene TRBJ2-7; the DNA was not compared with TRBD1, the D call given in the table. CDR1 SGHDT and CDR2 YYEEEE come from the germline V gene. The CDR3 totals 9 residues, both ends included. The CDR3 reads CASSLRSHR.

V gene TRBV18 combines with J gene TRBJ2-3; 10 bases line up with TRBD2. The CDR3 spans 15 residues. The trim removed 1 base at V and 7 bases at J, leaving 5 bases unmatched. The germline V gene has CDR1 KGHSH and CDR2 LQKENI. The DNA for the CDR3 is TGTGCCAGCTCACCACAGCGGGGGGGCCGAAATACGCAGTATTTT. Amino acids: CASSPQRGGRNTQYF.

The chain carries TRBV7-2 and TRBJ1-2; D gene uncertain. Trimming removed 5 bases from V and 7 bases from J, with 14 bases in between. Germline V gene lookup returns CDR1 SGHTA and CDR2 FQGNSA. This CDR3 comprises 13 residues. CDR3 region: CASSQQVSTGYTF. The CDR3, as DNA: TGTGCCAGCAGCCAACAAGTCAGCACTGGCTACACCTTC.

V and J are TRBV6-1 and TRBJ2-2; D is tentatively TRBD1 or TRBD2 (5 bases each). The germline V and J ends were trimmed by 3 bases and 6 bases, with 17 bases remaining between them. In germline, CDR1 is MNHNS, CDR2 SASEGT. The CDR3 spans 16 residues. The CDR3, as DNA: TGTGCCAGCAGTGATTCCTGGACCGGGGACGCCGGGGAGCTGTTTTTT. It translates to CASSDSWTGDAGELFF.

This clonotype was observed many times. V is TRBV6-6 and J is TRBJ2-3, with no clear D. The germline CDR1 and CDR2 sequences are MNHNY and SVGAGI (reference sequence). The CDR3 loop spans 13 amino acids. Deletions cut 6 bases from V and 5 bases from J, with 12 bases between. The CDR3 coding sequence is TGTGCCAGCAGACATAATCTCAAAGATACGCAGTATTTT. It encodes CASRHNLKDTQYF.

J is TRBJ2-7 and V is TRBV29-1, with 7 positions matching TRBD1. Germline CDR1 and CDR2: SQVTM and ANQGSEA. The junction had 8 bases not matched to a gene; V was cut back by 2 bases and J by 1 base. The CDR3 covers 15 residues. CDR3 loop: CSVEQQGSWSYEQYF. CDR3 nucleotides: TGCAGCGTTGAACAACAGGGGAGCTGGTCCTACGAGCAGTACTTC.

The chain links TRBV6-1 to TRBJ2-4; 10 bases agree with TRBD2. Germline V CDR1 and CDR2: MNHNS, SASEGT. This CDR3 comprises 18 residues. Unmatched junction bases numbered 11, after V lost 2 bases and J lost 4 bases. The CDR3 bases are TGTGCCAGCAGTGAAAGAGAGGCTAGCGGGGGAGGGAAAAACATTCAGTACTTC. Translation: CASSEREASGGGKNIQYF.